This T cell receptor beta chain was observed in a study of cytomegalovirus exposure and HLA in healthy donors. CDR1 and CDR2 (germline): KGHSH, LQKENI. The CDR3 is 13 amino acids. After removal of 6 bases from V and 5 bases from J, the junction contained 6 bases not matched to a gene. The study ran its PCR with 60 Vbeta and 13 Jbeta primers. Using immunoSEQ multiplex PCR, the repertoire was profiled, and TCRdb retains in-frame clones only, with some absent. The table records 90,000 to 120,000 clones, around 69% of them present only once. A remark on this clone: Its antigen is currently unknown.

Findings and limits, study-wide: As a later analysis revealed, most CMV-associated TCR beta chains appeared HLA-restricted.

The specimen sequenced was PBMCs. The chain links TRBV18 to TRBJ2-7; 8 bases match TRBD1. The receptor was isolated from a man aged 18 to 35 in good health and CMV-seronegative. The CDR3 nucleotides are TGTGCCAGCTCGAGGAAGGACAGGGACGAGCAGTACTTC. This encodes CASSRKDRDEQYF.